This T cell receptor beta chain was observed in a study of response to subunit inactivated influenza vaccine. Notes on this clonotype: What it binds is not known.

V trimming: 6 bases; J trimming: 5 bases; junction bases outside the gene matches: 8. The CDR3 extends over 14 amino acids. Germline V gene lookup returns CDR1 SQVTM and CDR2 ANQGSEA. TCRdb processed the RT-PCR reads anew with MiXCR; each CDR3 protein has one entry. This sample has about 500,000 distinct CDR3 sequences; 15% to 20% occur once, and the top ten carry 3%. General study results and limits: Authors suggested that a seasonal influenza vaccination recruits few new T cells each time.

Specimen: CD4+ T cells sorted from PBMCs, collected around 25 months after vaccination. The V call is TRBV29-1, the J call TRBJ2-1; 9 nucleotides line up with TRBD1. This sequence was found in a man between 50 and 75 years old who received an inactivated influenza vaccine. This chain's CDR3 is CSVSKGQGHNEQFF. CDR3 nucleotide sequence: TGCAGCGTCAGTAAGGGACAGGGACACAATGAGCAGTTCTTC.